The rows below give T cell receptor beta chains drawn from one sample of a study of T cells in Graves' hyperthyroidism and ophthalmopathy. One entry per CDR3 protein, called by TCRdb with MiXCR from the multiplex PCR reads. Among 500,000 to 750,000 distinct CDR3 sequences listed, about half were seen once. The sequencing input was peripheral blood or thyroid tissue (not recorded which). The receptors were sampled from a young woman with Graves' hyperthyroidism. CDR3s include the opening cysteine and the closing phenylalanine or tryptophan. The D gene is left open where the match is weak. Part of the rows lack a size; the others show once, few, many or a class for expanded clones.

j_call v_call d_call clone_size cdr3_aa cdr3_nt
TRBJ1-5 TRBV7-9 TRBD1 - CASSLVGTGGDQPQHF TGTGCCAGCAGCTTGGTAGGGACAGGTGGGGATCAGCCCCAGCATTTT
TRBJ1-1 TRBV5-1 TRBD1 many CASSLGTGYTEAFF TGCGCCAGCAGCCTCGGGACAGGGTACACTGAAGCTTTCTTT
TRBJ1-2 TRBV29-1 - - CSISGTNYGYTF TGCAGCATATCCGGGACTAACTATGGCTACACCTTC
TRBJ2-2 TRBV5-1 - - CASTLVTVSNTGELFF TGCGCCAGCACCTTGGTGACGGTTTCGAACACCGGGGAGCTGTTTTTT
TRBJ2-1 TRBV29-1 TRBD2 once CSVELAVYYNEQFF TGCAGCGTTGAACTAGCGGTTTACTACAATGAGCAGTTCTTC
TRBJ1-5 TRBV19 - many CASSIPGAGKPQHF TGTGCCAGTAGTATTCCGGGGGCCGGGAAGCCCCAGCATTTT
TRBJ2-7 TRBV6-2/TRBV6-3 - many CASSEQGPGSYEQYF TGTGCCAGCAGTGAACAGGGACCTGGCTCCTACGAGCAGTACTTC
TRBJ1-2 TRBV24-1 - - CATSAAGVFGYGYTF TGTGCCACCAGTGCTGCAGGGGTCTTCGGTTATGGCTACACCTTC
TRBJ1-2 TRBV29-1 - many CSVRTGEWGNYGYTF TGCAGCGTACGGACGGGGGAGTGGGGGAACTATGGCTACACCTTC
TRBJ2-1 TRBV13 TRBD1 - CASSFVRDREYNEQFF TGTGCCAGCAGCTTTGTTCGGGACAGGGAGTACAATGAGCAGTTCTTC
TRBJ1-3 TRBV5-6 - many CASSRQSGNTIYF TGTGCCAGCAGCCGCCAATCTGGAAACACCATATATTTT
TRBJ1-1 TRBV12-3/TRBV12-4 - once CASSFQAEGEDTEAFF TGTGCCAGCAGTTTCCAGGCCGAGGGGGAGGACACTGAAGCTTTCTTT
TRBJ2-7 TRBV7-2 - many CASSLVAGRNEQYF TGTGCCAGCAGCTTAGTGGCAGGGAGAAACGAGCAGTACTTC
TRBJ2-5 TRBV4-1 - many CASSQDSWRLETQYF TGCGCCAGCAGCCAAGATAGTTGGAGGTTGGAGACCCAGTACTTC
TRBJ1-3 TRBV12-3/TRBV12-4 TRBD1 - CASSRGTGSTIYF TGTGCCAGCAGTCGGGGGACAGGAAGCACCATATATTTT
TRBJ1-5 TRBV7-9 - - CASSLTFGNQPQHF TGTGCCAGCAGCCTAACGTTCGGGAATCAGCCCCAGCATTTT
TRBJ2-7 TRBV6-5 TRBD2 - CASRPGGATYEQYF TGTGCCAGCAGACCGGGGGGGGCGACCTACGAGCAGTACTTC
TRBJ1-5 TRBV2 TRBD1 - CASTPGQDIHSNQPQHF TGTGCCAGCACCCCGGGACAGGATATTCATAGCAATCAGCCCCAGCATTTT
TRBJ2-7 TRBV7-2 TRBD1 once CASSLARGLSNEQYF TGTGCCAGCAGCTTAGCCAGGGGGCTGAGCAATGAGCAGTACTTC
TRBJ2-7 TRBV5-6 TRBD2 many CASSGSGDSYEQYF TGTGCCAGCAGCGGTAGCGGGGATTCCTACGAGCAGTACTTC
TRBJ1-5 TRBV7-2 TRBD1 once CASSHTDRGGGETQHF TGTGCCAGCAGCCACACGGACAGGGGTGGGGGAGAGACCCAGCATTTT
TRBJ1-2 TRBV2 - - CAGGLAGVGRGYTF TGTGCCGGGGGACTAGCGGGAGTGGGACGTGGCTACACCTTC
TRBJ1-1 TRBV10-1 TRBD1 - CASSEQGINTEAFF TGCGCCAGCAGTGAACAGGGGATAAACACTGAAGCTTTCTTT
TRBJ2-5 TRBV10-3 - many CATDQGSSGETQYF TGTGCCACCGATCAGGGAAGCTCGGGGGAGACCCAGTACTTC
TRBJ2-7 TRBV11-1 TRBD1 - CASTDRGAYEQYF TGTGCCAGCACGGACAGGGGAGCCTACGAGCAGTACTTC
TRBJ1-2 TRBV20-1 - many CSALWLGGNYGYTF TGCAGTGCTCTCTGGTTGGGGGGCAACTATGGCTACACCTTC
TRBJ1-1 TRBV5-1 TRBD1 - CASKGGTGSDEDFF TGCGCCAGCAAGGGGGGGACAGGGTCGGACGAGGACTTCTTT
TRBJ2-5 TRBV7-6 - - CASSLRSARGPETQYF TGTGCCAGCAGCCTCCGGAGCGCCCGTGGGCCAGAGACCCAGTACTTC
TRBJ2-2 TRBV20-1 TRBD2 many CSATTSGRTPGELFF TGCAGTGCTACTACTAGCGGGAGGACGCCCGGGGAGCTGTTTTTT
TRBJ2-7 TRBV29-1 - - CSLGAGTAAYEQYF TGCAGCTTGGGAGCAGGGACGGCAGCCTACGAGCAGTACTTC
TRBJ1-3 TRBV2 - - CASSPALAGNTIYF TGTGCCAGCAGTCCAGCCTTGGCTGGAAACACCATATATTTT
TRBJ1-1 TRBV7-2 - many CASSLVGGRDTEAFF TGTGCCAGCAGCTTAGTCGGGGGCAGGGACACTGAAGCTTTCTTT
TRBJ2-5 TRBV11-2 TRBD1 few CASSLNRGPGETQYF TGTGCCAGCAGCTTGAACAGGGGGCCCGGGGAGACCCAGTACTTC
TRBJ1-6 TRBV30 - many CAWSLGGSPLHF TGTGCCTGGTCCTTAGGAGGTTCACCCCTCCACTTT
TRBJ1-3 TRBV19 TRBD1 many CASSGTAGDTIYF TGTGCCAGTAGTGGGACAGCCGGCGACACCATATATTTT
TRBJ1-1 TRBV2 TRBD1 many CASSRGPDTEAFF TGTGCCAGCAGCAGGGGGCCGGACACTGAAGCTTTCTTT
TRBJ2-7 TRBV10-3 TRBD2 - CAISESGLAEAYEQYF TGTGCCATCAGTGAGTCTGGGCTAGCGGAAGCCTACGAGCAGTACTTC
TRBJ1-1 TRBV7-3 TRBD1 many CASSLTGARVEAFF TGTGCCAGCAGCTTGACAGGGGCGCGGGTAGAAGCTTTCTTT
TRBJ2-7 TRBV29-1 - - CSITGPYEQYF TGCAGCATCACAGGGCCCTACGAGCAGTACTTC
TRBJ2-6 TRBV12-5 - once CASGLLGSSGANVLTF TGTGCTAGTGGTTTATTAGGGAGCTCTGGGGCCAACGTCCTGACTTTC
TRBJ2-5 TRBV9 - many CASSNSGQETQYF TGTGCCAGCAGCAATAGCGGACAAGAGACCCAGTACTTC
TRBJ1-4 TRBV7-9 TRBD1 - CASSFWDRGEKLFF TGTGCCAGCAGCTTCTGGGACAGGGGAGAAAAACTGTTTTTT
TRBJ2-7 TRBV9 - many CASSVAAGYYEQYF TGTGCCAGCAGCGTAGCAGCCGGTTACTACGAGCAGTACTTC
TRBJ1-2 TRBV7-8 TRBD1 - CASSSRTGGRGYTF TGTGCCAGCAGCTCCCGGACAGGGGGGCGGGGCTACACCTTC
TRBJ1-2 TRBV12-3/TRBV12-4 - many CASSLTLIYGYTF TGTGCCAGCAGTTTAACCTTGATCTATGGCTACACCTTC
TRBJ1-1 TRBV7-9 - many CASSPPGPPEAFF TGTGCCAGCAGTCCCCCAGGGCCCCCTGAAGCTTTCTTT
TRBJ1-6 TRBV6-1 - many CASSEVGRDSPLHF TGTGCCAGCAGTGAAGTCGGCAGGGACTCACCCCTCCACTTT
TRBJ1-5 TRBV29-1 - - CSVEVAGGGNEHF TGCAGCGTTGAAGTAGCGGGGGGGGGTAATGAGCATTTT
TRBJ1-1 TRBV19 TRBD1 many CASSKGQAKAFF TGTGCCAGTAGTAAGGGACAGGCGAAAGCTTTCTTT
TRBJ1-5 TRBV20-1 - - CSARATGPRGQPQHF TGCAGTGCTAGAGCAACAGGGCCGAGGGGTCAGCCCCAGCATTTT
TRBJ2-5 TRBV29-1 - - CSVGGTVTQYF TGCAGCGTCGGAGGGACCGTGACCCAGTACTTC
TRBJ1-5 TRBV24-1 - many CATSDAAGIGNQPQHF TGTGCCACCAGTGATGCGGCAGGGATAGGCAATCAGCCCCAGCATTTT
TRBJ2-5 TRBV2 TRBD2 - CASSHQSSGSRETQYF TGTGCCAGCAGCCACCAATCTAGCGGGAGCCGAGAGACCCAGTACTTC
TRBJ1-6 TRBV19 TRBD1 once CASSMAGQGGSPLHF TGTGCCAGTAGTATGGCGGGGCAGGGGGGTTCACCCCTCCACTTT